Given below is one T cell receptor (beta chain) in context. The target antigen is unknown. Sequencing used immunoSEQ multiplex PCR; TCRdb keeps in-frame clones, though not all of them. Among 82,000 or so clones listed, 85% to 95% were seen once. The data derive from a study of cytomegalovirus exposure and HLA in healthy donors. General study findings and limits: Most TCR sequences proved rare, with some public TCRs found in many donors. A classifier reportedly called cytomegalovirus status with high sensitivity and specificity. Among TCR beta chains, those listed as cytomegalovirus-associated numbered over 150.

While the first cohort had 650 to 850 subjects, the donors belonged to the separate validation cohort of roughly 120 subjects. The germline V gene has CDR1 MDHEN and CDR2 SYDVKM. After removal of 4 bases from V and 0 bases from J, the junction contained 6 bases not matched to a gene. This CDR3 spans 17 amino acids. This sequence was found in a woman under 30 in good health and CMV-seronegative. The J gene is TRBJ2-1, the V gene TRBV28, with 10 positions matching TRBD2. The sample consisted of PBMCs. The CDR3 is CASSSYPSGSSYNEQFF. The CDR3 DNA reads TGTGCCAGCAGTTCCTACCCTAGCGGGAGCTCCTACAATGAGCAGTTCTTC.